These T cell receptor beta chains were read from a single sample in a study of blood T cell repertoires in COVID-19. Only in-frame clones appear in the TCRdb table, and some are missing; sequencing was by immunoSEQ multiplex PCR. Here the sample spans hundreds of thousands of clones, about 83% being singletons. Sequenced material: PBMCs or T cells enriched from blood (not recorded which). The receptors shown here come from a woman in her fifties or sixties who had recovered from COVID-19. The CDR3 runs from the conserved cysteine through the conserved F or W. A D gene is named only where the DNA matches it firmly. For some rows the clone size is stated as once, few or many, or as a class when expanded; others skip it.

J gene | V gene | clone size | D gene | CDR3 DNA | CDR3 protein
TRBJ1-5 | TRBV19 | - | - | TGTGCCAGTAGTATTGAGGGAAGAAATCAGCCCCAGCATTTT | CASSIEGRNQPQHF
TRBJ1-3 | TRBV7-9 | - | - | TGTGCCAGCAGCTTAACGGGGAGACTCTCTGGAAACACCATATATTTT | CASSLTGRLSGNTIYF
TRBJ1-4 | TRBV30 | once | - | TGTGCCTGGACAGCATCAGGGGCCTCAAATGAAAAACTGTTTTTT | CAWTASGASNEKLFF
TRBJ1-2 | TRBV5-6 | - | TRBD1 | TGTGCCAGCAGCGTTAGACAGGGCACCTATGGCTACACCTTC | CASSVRQGTYGYTF
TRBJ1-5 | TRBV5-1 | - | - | TGCGCCAGCAGCCCCGTGGGGGCATATAGCAATCAGCCCCAGCATTTT | CASSPVGAYSNQPQHF
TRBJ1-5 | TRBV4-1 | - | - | TGCGCCAGCAGCCTCCGGTTTCGGGATAGCAATCAGCCCCAGCATTTT | CASSLRFRDSNQPQHF
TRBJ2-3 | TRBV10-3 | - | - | TGTGCCATCAGTGAGTCAGGGGCTAGCACAGATACGCAGTATTTT | CAISESGASTDTQYF
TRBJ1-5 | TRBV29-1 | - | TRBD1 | TGCAGCGCTAAGACAGGGGCTGGTTTAGATCAGCCCCAGCATTTT | CSAKTGAGLDQPQHF
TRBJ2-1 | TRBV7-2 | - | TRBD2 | TGTGCCAGCAGCTTACCAGCGGGGGGGCACTACAATGAGCAGTTCTTC | CASSLPAGGHYNEQFF
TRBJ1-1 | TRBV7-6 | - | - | TGTGCCAGCAGCTGGGACAAGAACACTGAAGCTTTCTTT | CASSWDKNTEAFF
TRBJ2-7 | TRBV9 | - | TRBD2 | TGTGCCAGCGCCTCGGGGGGGGGCCTGGCGGGCTACGAGCAGTACTTC | CASASGGGLAGYEQYF
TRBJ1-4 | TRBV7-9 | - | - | TGTGCCAGCAGCTTAGGGGTGGAGACGGTCGAAAAACTGTTTTTT | CASSLGVETVEKLFF
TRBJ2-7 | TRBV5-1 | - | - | TGCGCCAGCTCGCCGGGGGTTGGTAAGACCTACGAGCAGTACTTC | CASSPGVGKTYEQYF
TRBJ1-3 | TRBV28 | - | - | TGTGCCAGCAGTTTACCGAGCTCTGGAAACACCATATATTTT | CASSLPSSGNTIYF
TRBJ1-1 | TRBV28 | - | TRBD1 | TGTGCCAGCCTTGGGAGGGGACAGGGGAGCACTGAAGCTTTCTTT | CASLGRGQGSTEAFF
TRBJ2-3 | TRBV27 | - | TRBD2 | TGTGCCAGCAGTTCTCTTCTAGCGGGGGCCGATACGCAGTATTTT | CASSSLLAGADTQYF
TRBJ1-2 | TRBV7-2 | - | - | TGTGCCAGCAGCTTCCGGGTCTCCCCTGTCCCTGATGGCTACACCTTC | CASSFRVSPVPDGYTF
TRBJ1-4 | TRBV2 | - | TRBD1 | TGTGCCAGCGGACAAGGACAGGTTGAAAAACTGTTTTTT | CASGQGQVEKLFF
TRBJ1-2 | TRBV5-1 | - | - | TGCGCCAGCAGCTTTGGTGGAGATCTCCTCTACACCTTC | CASSFGGDLLYTF